The next 30 T cell receptor beta chains were all read from a single sample in a study of OX40 agonist ivuxolimab in advanced cancers. Sequencing used immunoSEQ multiplex PCR; TCRdb keeps in-frame clones, though not all of them. Among 75,000 to 100,000 clones listed, about nine tenths were seen once. Sequences were derived from CD4+ or CD8+ T cells sorted from blood, sampled in a trial of the OX40 agonist ivuxolimab. The receptors shown here come from an adult with an advanced solid tumor such as melanoma, head and neck, liver or kidney cancer.

In regard to this clone: This specimen includes other DNA sequences encoding the same CDR3. This chain uses TRBV5-1 with TRBJ1-5, with D uncertain. Trimming shortened V by 4 bases and J by 0 bases, and 5 bases separated the two germline ends. CDR3 length equals 13 residues. The germline CDR1 and CDR2 sequences are SGHRS and YFSETQ. The CDR3 region has the DNA TGCGCCAGCAGCCGGGGTAGCAATCAGCCCCAGCATTTT. This codes for CASSRGSNQPQHF.

On this clone: Other DNA variants within this sample encode the same CDR3. The chain couples TRBV11-2 to TRBJ1-1; D is undetermined. Between the trimmed V and J ends, which lost 5 bases and 8 bases, there was a span of 9 bases. Germline-derived CDR1 and CDR2 are SGHAT and FQNNGV. The CDR3 runs 11 residues. CDR3 nucleotide sequence: TGTGCCAGCAGCCTAGGCGGCGAAGCTTTCTTT. Residues: CASSLGGEAFF.

This chain connects TRBV5-6 to TRBJ2-7; TRBD2 matches 7 bases. The CDR3 contains 16 residues. V was clipped by 4 bases and J by 5 bases; unmatched bases: 15. The germline gives CDR1 SGHDT, CDR2 YYEEEE. The CDR3 here is CASSPRVGGSRHEQYF. DNA for the CDR3: TGTGCCAGCAGCCCGCGGGTAGGCGGGAGTCGCCACGAGCAGTACTTC.

The rearrangement joins TRBV29-1 to TRBJ2-4, with 12 bases matching TRBD1. The CDR3 runs to 14 residues. The V and J ends lost 7 bases and 5 bases, in that order; junction bases with no gene match: 6. Looked up from germline, CDR1 is SQVTM and CDR2 is ANQGSEA. CDR3 in amino acids: CSGRGTGGENIQYF. Written as DNA, the CDR3 is TGCAGCGGACGGGGGACAGGGGGCGAAAACATTCAGTACTTC.

The chain has TRBV5-1 and TRBJ2-2; D is possibly TRBD1 (6 bases). The germline CDR1 and CDR2 sequences are SGHRS and YFSETQ. The CDR3 is 13 amino acids. Trimming pared 7 bases from V and 0 bases from J, leaving 7 bases between. In nucleotides, the CDR3 is TGCGCCAGCGGGGGCCCGAACACCGGGGAGCTGTTTTTT. The encoded protein is CASGGPNTGELFF.

CDR3: CANQAHPNTEAFF. CDR3 nucleotide sequence: TGTGCAAATCAGGCACACCCGAACACTGAAGCTTTCTTT. This sequence joins TRBV12-2 and TRBJ1-1; the table's D call, TRBD1, has no DNA check behind it. TRBV12-2 counts as a pseudogene. CDR3 length: 13 residues.

This chain connects TRBV11-3 to TRBJ2-1; no clear D. This CDR3 is built from 16 residues. V lost 1 base to trimming and J lost 3 bases, with 13 bases between them. CDR1 SGHNT and CDR2 YENEEA come from the germline V gene. CDR3 in amino acids: CASSLGGRSVYNEQFF. The DNA for the CDR3 is TGTGCCAGCAGCTTAGGAGGTCGTTCGGTCTACAATGAGCAGTTCTTC.

The rearrangement links TRBV13 to TRBJ1-2; D is ambiguous. Germline CDR1 reads PRHDT; CDR2 reads FYEKMQ (reference sequence). V was clipped by 1 base and J by 4 bases, with 10 bases between them. There are 14 residues in the CDR3. CDR3 DNA: TGTGCCAGCAGCTTAGCCGGGCAACTCTATGGCTACACCTTC. Translation: CASSLAGQLYGYTF. The full variable domain, in which reference TRBV13 and TRBJ1-2 provide the parts outside the CDR3, is AAGVIQSPRHLIKEKRETATLKCYPIPRHDTVYWYQQGPGQDPQFLISFYEKMQSDKGSIPDRFSAQQFSDYHSELNMSSLELGDSALYFCASSLAGQLYGYTFGSGTRLTVV.

This clone was counted a single time. As DNA, the CDR3 is TGCGCCAGCAGCTTGGGGACAGGGAGCTCCTACGAGCAGTACGTC. Translating it yields CASSLGTGSSYEQYV. The chain employs TRBV5-1 and TRBJ2-7; 8 nucleotides align to TRBD1. The CDR3 extends over 15 amino acids. Per germline, CDR1 SGHRS and CDR2 YFSETQ. V dropped 0 bases and J dropped 0; count of bases not matched to a gene: 2.

This clone was found once. The chain links TRBV19 to TRBJ2-3; 14 bases align to TRBD2. This CDR3 comprises 18 residues. The germline CDR1 and CDR2 sequences are LNHDA and SQIVND (reference sequence). Unmatched junction bases numbered 11, after V lost 5 bases and J lost 4 bases. CDR3 amino acids: CASSPKGTSGSGADTQYF. The CDR3 DNA follows: TGTGCCAGTAGTCCCAAGGGGACTAGCGGGAGCGGGGCAGATACGCAGTATTTT.

This rearrangement joins TRBV5-6 to TRBJ1-5; unclear D gene. The V gene lost 5 bases and the J gene lost 5 bases, with 11 bases spanning the gap. Per germline, CDR1 SGHDT and CDR2 YYEEEE. The CDR3 is 13 residues long. In nucleotides, the CDR3 is TGTGCCAGCAGTGTGGGGTTGTATCAGCCCCAGCATTTT. Translation gives CASSVGLYQPQHF.

The J gene is TRBJ1-4, the V gene TRBV5-1, with a tentative D call TRBD1 (5 bases). The CDR3 sequence is 15 residues long. CDR1 and CDR2 (germline): SGHRS, YFSETQ. The V gene lost 2 bases and the J gene lost 0 bases, with 8 bases spanning the gap. Written as DNA, the CDR3 is TGCGCCAGCAGCTTACAGGATGCAACTAATGAAAAACTGTTTTTT. This encodes CASSLQDATNEKLFF.

This sequence joins TRBV11-3 and TRBJ2-1; D is undetermined. Trimming cost V 3 bases and J 6 bases, with 9 bases left between them. The CDR3 sequence is 13 residues long. Germline V gene data show CDR1 as SGHNT and CDR2 as YENEEA. The CDR3 spells CASSFSDTNEQFF. The CDR3 coding sequence is TGTGCCAGCAGCTTTTCGGATACCAATGAGCAGTTCTTC.

This clone was detected only once. The rearrangement uses TRBV14 and TRBJ2-7; either TRBD1 or TRBD2 may fit D (8 bases each). The length of the CDR3 is 14 residues. Germline V gene data show CDR1 as SGHDN and CDR2 as FVKESK. V lost 7 bases to trimming and J lost 6 bases, with 19 bases between them. In nucleotides, the CDR3 is TGTGCCAGCAATAGCGGGGACAGGTTTCCCGAGCAGTACTTC. Its translation is CASNSGDRFPEQYF.

The genes are TRBV30 and TRBJ1-1; a possible D gene is TRBD1 (5 bases). This CDR3 has 13 amino acids. Trimming shortened V by 7 bases and J by 4 bases, and 16 bases separated the two germline ends. Germline CDR1 and CDR2: GTSNPN and SVGIG (reference sequence). CDR3 DNA sequence: TGTGCCTTACAACGCTACGGGGGCACTGAAGCTTTCTTT. It translates to CALQRYGGTEAFF.

The chain combines TRBV5-6 with TRBJ1-2, with 7 bases fitting TRBD1. Germline V gives CDR1 SGHDT, CDR2 YYEEEE. The CDR3 loop spans 14 amino acids. The V gene end was trimmed by 4 bases and the J gene end by 2 bases; junction bases not matched to a gene: 5. The DNA of the CDR3 is TGTGCCAGCAGCGCGGACAGGCTGAACTATGGCTACACCTTC. This sequence encodes CASSADRLNYGYTF.

The rearrangement joins TRBV18 to TRBJ1-4, with D uncertain. Trimming left V 0 bases short and J 4 bases short, with 12 bases between. From germline, CDR1 is KGHSH and CDR2 LQKENI. CDR3 size: 16 residues. CDR3 DNA sequence: TGTGCCAGCTCACCACCGGGAAGAGTTGGTAATGAAAAACTGTTTTTT. Amino acid sequence: CASSPPGRVGNEKLFF.

This clone was counted a single time. The rearrangement uses TRBV7-9 and TRBJ2-3, with 7 positions matching TRBD1. V trimming: 5 bases; J trimming: 1 base; junction bases outside the gene matches: 6. The germline CDR1 and CDR2 sequences are SEHNR and FQNEAQ (reference sequence). The CDR3 runs to 15 residues. In DNA, the CDR3 is TGTGCCAGCAGCGTTGGGACAGTAGGCACAGATACGCAGTATTTT. Translating gives CASSVGTVGTDTQYF.

The chain has TRBV12-5 and TRBJ2-2, with 8 positions matching TRBD2. The CDR3 spans 17 residues. V trimming: 4 bases; J trimming: 1 base; junction bases outside the gene matches: 8. Per the germline V gene, CDR1 is LGHNT and CDR2 is FRNRAP. The CDR3 reads CASGSNSGRVNTGELFF. The CDR3 DNA follows: TGTGCTAGTGGTTCAAACTCCGGGAGGGTGAACACCGGGGAGCTGTTTTTT.

The chain is built from TRBV9 and TRBJ2-5; D may be TRBD2 (6 bases). The V end lost 3 bases, the J end lost 1 base, and 16 bases lay between the germline ends. CDR3 size: 16 residues. Germline V gene sequence: CDR1 SGDLS, CDR2 YYNGEE. CDR3 residues: CASSAGGRGSQETQYF. CDR3 in DNA: TGTGCCAGCAGCGCCGGAGGGCGGGGATCCCAAGAGACCCAGTACTTC.

The J gene is TRBJ1-2, the V gene TRBV7-8, with 9 bases matching TRBD1. In germline, CDR1 is SGHVS, CDR2 FQNEAQ. The length of the CDR3 is 13 residues. V shed 5 bases and J 9 bases; nucleotides not matched to a gene: 7. The CDR3 region has the DNA TGTGCCAGCAGCCTGACTGACAGGGGGAGCTACACCTTC. As protein: CASSLTDRGSYTF.

The chain has TRBV19 and TRBJ2-6; D perhaps matches TRBD1 (5 bases). Trimming cost V 7 bases and J 2 bases, with 12 bases left between them. This CDR3 has 15 amino acids. Germline V gene sequence: CDR1 LNHDA, CDR2 SQIVND (reference sequence). The CDR3 sequence: CASTDAGTGANVLTF. As DNA, the CDR3 is TGTGCCAGTACCGACGCAGGGACTGGGGCCAACGTCCTGACTTTC.

This chain uses TRBV19 with TRBJ1-5; TRBD1 agrees at 12 bases. The V and J ends lost 5 bases and 5 bases, in that order; junction bases with no gene match: 7. The length of the CDR3 is 16 residues. CDR1 is LNHDA and CDR2 is SQIVND in the germline V gene (reference sequence). The CDR3, as DNA: TGTGCCAGTAGTTCAAGGGACAGGGGGCGGGATCAGCCCCAGCATTTT. Its protein product is CASSSRDRGRDQPQHF.

The DNA for the CDR3 is TGTGCAAGTCTTAATAGGGGAAGGAATGGCTACACCTTC. Amino acids: CASLNRGRNGYTF. The chain carries TRBV12-2 and TRBJ1-2; the table gives TRBD1 as D, unverified against the DNA. TRBV12-2 is noted as a pseudogene. The CDR3 is 13 amino acids.

This rearrangement joins TRBV6-5 to TRBJ1-1; unclear D gene. The V gene lost 0 bases and the J gene lost 4 bases, with 9 bases spanning the gap. Germline CDR1 is MNHEY and CDR2 is SVGAGI. The CDR3 consists of 14 residues. CDR3 sequence reads: CASSYSMRSTEAFF. CDR3 DNA: TGTGCCAGCAGTTACTCGATGAGATCCACTGAAGCTTTCTTT.

The chain employs TRBV7-9 and TRBJ2-4; TRBD2 agrees at 12 bases. The CDR3 consists of 19 residues. CDR1 and CDR2 from the germline V gene are SEHNR and FQNEAQ (reference sequence). V lost 5 bases to trimming and J lost 0 bases; unmatched junction nucleotides: 11. CDR3 residues: CASSLLRGTSGLAKNIQYF. CDR3 nucleotide sequence: TGTGCCAGCAGCCTACTCCGTGGGACTAGCGGGCTAGCCAAAAACATTCAGTACTTC.

This clone has a handful of counts. V is TRBV2 and J is TRBJ1-5; no clear D gene. In germline, CDR1 is SNHLY, CDR2 FYNNEI. V was cut by 4 bases and J by 1 base, with 2 bases left in between. The CDR3 covers 12 residues. CDR3 nucleotide sequence: TGTGCCAGCAGTGGAAGCAATCAGCCCCAGCATTTT. It yields the protein CASSGSNQPQHF.

The rearrangement joins TRBV18 to TRBJ2-2, with D tentatively TRBD1 or TRBD2 (5 bases each). Germline CDR1 is KGHSH and CDR2 is LQKENI. Trimming cost V 3 bases and J 8 bases, with 10 bases left between them. The CDR3 spans 13 residues. CDR3 region: CASSPGTGGELFF. DNA of the CDR3: TGTGCCAGCTCACCTGGGACCGGAGGGGAGCTGTTTTTT.

The chain recombines TRBV2 with TRBJ1-4, with D unresolved. Germline V gene sequence: CDR1 SNHLY, CDR2 FYNNEI. V dropped 3 bases and J dropped 4 bases, with 6 bases sitting between them. The CDR3 contains 13 residues. The CDR3 DNA follows: TGTGCCAGCAGTGAGGGATTTAATGAAAAACTGTTTTTT. As protein: CASSEGFNEKLFF.

The chain's CDR3 is CASSTRTSGSSNEQFF. The DNA of the CDR3 is TGTGCCAGCAGCACGCGGACTAGCGGGAGTAGCAATGAGCAGTTCTTC. The chain uses TRBV7-2 and TRBJ2-1; 13 bases agree with TRBD2. V lost 5 bases to trimming and J lost 6 bases; unmatched junction nucleotides: 7. The CDR3 has 16 amino acids. Germline CDR1 and CDR2: SGHTA and FQGNSA.